These T cell receptor beta chains were read from a single sample in a study of T cell changes during pregnancy in multiple sclerosis. Clones were read by immunoSEQ multiplex PCR, and TCRdb kept only the in-frame ones, dropping some. This repertoire shows roughly 45,000 clones, about 90% found once; its top ten account for around 1.6%. The sequences come from peripheral blood, collected in the first trimester of pregnancy. The origin of the receptors is a female donor in good health, enrolled as a control in a pregnancy study. Both conserved end residues are part of each CDR3. Each record gives: clone size, D gene, V gene, J gene, CDR3 protein, CDR3 DNA. A D gene is named only where the DNA matches it firmly. Part of the rows lack a size; the others show once, few, many or a class for expanded clones.

-	-	TRBV14	TRBJ2-1	CASSQGKIAEFNEQFF	TGTGCCAGCAGCCAAGGGAAAATAGCGGAATTCAATGAGCAGTTCTTC
-	TRBD1	TRBV10-3	TRBJ2-7	CAIRPGTGVVEQYF	TGTGCCATCAGGCCTGGGACAGGGGTTGTCGAGCAGTACTTC
-	TRBD1	TRBV7-9	TRBJ1-6	CASSFTTGNSPLHF	TGTGCCAGCAGCTTCACGACAGGGAATTCACCCCTCCACTTT
-	TRBD1	TRBV28	TRBJ1-5	CASSVQGNQPQHF	TGTGCCAGCAGTGTACAGGGGAATCAGCCCCAGCATTTT
-	TRBD2	TRBV19	TRBJ2-1	CASSMRSSGSHRDEQFF	TGTGCCAGTAGTATGAGGTCTAGCGGGAGTCATCGGGATGAGCAGTTCTTC
-	-	TRBV5-1	TRBJ1-1	CASSLENQLTEAFF	TGCGCCAGCAGCTTGGAAAATCAGTTGACTGAAGCTTTCTTT
-	TRBD1	TRBV6-1	TRBJ2-7	CASSGGQGADEQYF	TGTGCCAGCAGTGGGGGACAGGGGGCCGACGAGCAGTACTTC
-	TRBD1	TRBV5-8	TRBJ1-2	CASTQTGGTLGYTF	TGTGCCAGCACCCAGACAGGGGGCACCTTAGGCTACACCTTC
-	TRBD2	TRBV6-1	TRBJ2-2	CASAGLATHGGELFF	TGTGCCAGCGCTGGACTAGCGACCCACGGCGGGGAGCTGTTTTTT
-	-	TRBV18	TRBJ1-4	CASSPQDRPTEKLFF	TGTGCCAGCTCACCCCAAGACAGGCCTACCGAAAAACTGTTTTTT
-	TRBD1	TRBV7-9	TRBJ1-2	CASSPDRGEGYTF	TGTGCCAGCAGTCCCGACAGGGGTGAAGGCTACACCTTC
-	-	TRBV4-2	TRBJ2-7	CASSQIQGSTAYEQYF	TGTGCCAGCAGCCAAATTCAGGGGTCCACTGCCTACGAGCAGTACTTC
-	TRBD2	TRBV7-9	TRBJ2-1	CASSLPASGTYNEQFF	TGTGCCAGCAGCTTACCAGCTAGCGGGACGTACAATGAGCAGTTCTTC
-	TRBD1	TRBV27	TRBJ2-1	CASKPGQGKYNEQFF	TGTGCCAGCAAACCGGGACAGGGGAAATACAATGAGCAGTTCTTC
-	TRBD1	TRBV5-6	TRBJ2-5	CASSPGGEETQYF	TGTGCCAGCAGCCCAGGGGGCGAGGAGACCCAGTACTTC
-	-	TRBV6-1	TRBJ1-2	CASSGIGVGYGYTF	TGTGCCAGCAGTGGAATCGGGGTAGGCTATGGCTACACCTTC
few	TRBD1	TRBV6-1	TRBJ1-2	CASRTGLGYGYTF	TGTGCCAGCCGGACAGGGTTAGGCTATGGCTACACCTTC
-	TRBD2	TRBV5-4	TRBJ2-5	CASSALAGGSQETQYF	TGTGCCAGCAGCGCCCTAGCGGGGGGATCCCAAGAGACCCAGTACTTC
-	-	TRBV2	TRBJ1-2	CATSLGPGYGYTF	TGTGCCACCTCCCTGGGGCCGGGCTATGGCTACACCTTC
-	-	TRBV2	TRBJ1-5	CASSQDVRPQHF	TGTGCCAGCAGTCAAGATGTTAGGCCCCAGCATTTT
-	-	TRBV4-1	TRBJ2-7	CASSQDLSTGSYEQYF	TGCGCCAGCAGCCAAGATCTGAGTACAGGATCCTACGAGCAGTACTTC
once	-	TRBV30	TRBJ2-1	CAWSVLVLPNNEQFF	TGTGCCTGGAGTGTACTTGTACTACCGAACAATGAGCAGTTCTTC
few	TRBD1	TRBV2	TRBJ2-7	CASNRDREEQYF	TGTGCCAGCAACCGGGACAGGGAAGAGCAGTACTTC
few	-	TRBV15	TRBJ1-2	CATSRDRVEGILNYGYTF	TGTGCCACCAGCAGAGACCGGGTGGAGGGGATCCTTAACTATGGCTACACCTTC
-	-	TRBV25-1	TRBJ2-7	CATRGSGVGYEQYF	TGTGCCACCCGAGGGTCAGGGGTGGGCTACGAGCAGTACTTC
-	TRBD2	TRBV19	TRBJ2-3	CASRPGLAKTSTDTQYF	TGTGCCAGTAGGCCGGGACTAGCGAAGACGTCCACAGATACGCAGTATTTT
-	TRBD2	TRBV7-9	TRBJ2-5	CASSLYLAGRETQYF	TGTGCCAGCAGCTTATATCTAGCGGGAAGGGAGACCCAGTACTTC
few	TRBD2	TRBV29-1	TRBJ2-7	CSVGASGYEQYF	TGCAGCGTTGGGGCTAGCGGCTACGAGCAGTACTTC
-	TRBD1	TRBV18	TRBJ2-1	CASSLGTDKNEQFF	TGTGCCAGCTCACTCGGGACAGATAAAAATGAGCAGTTCTTC
-	-	TRBV6-5	TRBJ2-5	CASGVGAGPGQYF	TGTGCCAGCGGGGTGGGGGCAGGGCCTGGGCAGTACTTC
-	TRBD2	TRBV5-4	TRBJ2-5	CASSLAGGPQETQYF	TGTGCCAGCAGCTTAGCGGGGGGGCCCCAAGAGACCCAGTACTTC
once	TRBD2	TRBV4-2	TRBJ2-7	CASSQVISGLAGSLYEQYF	TGTGCCAGCAGCCAAGTCATATCTGGACTAGCGGGCTCTTTGTACGAGCAGTACTTC
-	-	TRBV7-3	TRBJ2-1	CASSLTVALRPHEQFF	TGTGCCAGCAGCTTAACGGTAGCCTTGAGACCCCATGAGCAGTTCTTC
-	TRBD1	TRBV10-3	TRBJ1-1	CAISGTGNTEAFF	TGTGCCATCAGTGGGACAGGGAACACTGAAGCTTTCTTT
-	-	TRBV11-2	TRBJ2-1	CASSSTHNEQFF	TGTGCCAGCAGCTCTACTCACAATGAGCAGTTCTTC
-	TRBD2	TRBV7-2	TRBJ2-2	CASSLVLSGRAGRGELFF	TGTGCCAGCAGCTTAGTGCTTAGCGGGAGGGCCGGTCGCGGGGAGCTGTTTTTT
-	-	TRBV28	TRBJ1-1	CASTPARLGGAFF	TGTGCCAGCACCCCTGCAAGGCTTGGGGGGGCTTTCTTT
-	TRBD1	TRBV9	TRBJ1-6	CASSVVGTAGPNSPLHF	TGTGCCAGCAGCGTAGTAGGGACAGCCGGACCTAATTCACCCCTCCACTTT
-	TRBD1	TRBV7-2	TRBJ2-7	CASSQGQGLYEQYF	TGTGCCAGCAGCCAGGGACAGGGTCTCTACGAGCAGTACTTC
-	-	TRBV30	TRBJ1-1	CAWSLGQKSSRTEAFF	TGTGCCTGGAGTTTGGGACAAAAAAGTAGTCGGACTGAAGCTTTCTTT
-	-	TRBV9	TRBJ2-5	CASSVDYSWETQYF	TGTGCCAGCAGCGTCGACTACTCGTGGGAGACCCAGTACTTC
-	-	TRBV18	TRBJ2-2	CASSPASTGVTGELFF	TGTGCCAGCTCACCAGCATCTACGGGAGTCACCGGGGAGCTGTTTTTT
-	TRBD1	TRBV7-9	TRBJ2-4	CASSPNPMTGIGAKNIQYF	TGTGCCAGCAGCCCAAACCCCATGACAGGGATTGGGGCCAAAAACATTCAGTACTTC
-	-	TRBV29-1	TRBJ1-1	CSAPGRGGKNTEAFF	TGCAGCGCCCCAGGCAGGGGAGGGAAGAACACTGAAGCTTTCTTT
-	-	TRBV9	TRBJ2-7	CASSVGDGGNYEQYF	TGTGCCAGCAGCGTAGGGGACGGGGGTAACTACGAGCAGTACTTC
-	-	TRBV29-1	TRBJ2-5	CSVLLWEVETQYF	TGCAGCGTTCTGTTGTGGGAGGTGGAGACCCAGTACTTC
few	TRBD1	TRBV7-2	TRBJ2-1	CASSVGTDYNEQFF	TGTGCCAGCAGCGTCGGGACAGACTACAATGAGCAGTTCTTC
-	TRBD2	TRBV6-6	TRBJ2-3	CASNPTSGYTDTQYF	TGTGCCAGCAACCCGACTAGCGGCTACACAGATACGCAGTATTTT
-	TRBD1	TRBV25-1	TRBJ1-5	CASSGTGANQPQHF	TGTGCCAGCAGTGGGACAGGGGCCAATCAGCCCCAGCATTTT
-	-	TRBV29-1	TRBJ2-2	CSVAGAGELFF	TGCAGCGTTGCAGGGGCCGGGGAGCTGTTTTTT
-	TRBD1	TRBV7-9	TRBJ2-1	CASSLRQGSYNEQFF	TGTGCCAGCAGCCTAAGACAGGGGTCCTACAATGAGCAGTTCTTC
-	-	TRBV19	TRBJ2-3	CASRTEGTDTQYF	TGTGCCAGTAGGACGGAGGGCACAGATACGCAGTATTTT